This TCR beta chain derives from a study of PD-L1 blockade in urothelial cancer. At the level of the study: At 6 weeks and at 3 weeks (second dose) after treatment start, blood was analyzed. T cells numbered a median of 141,255 in the blood samples.

The CDR3 length is 17 residues. The germline V gene encodes CDR1 SGHVS and CDR2 FQNEAQ. V was shortened by 2 bases and J by 2 bases, with 16 bases between the two germline ends. Documented time point: pretreatment peripheral blood. Data came from immunoSEQ multiplex PCR; TCRdb stores just in-frame clones and leaves some out. Of 49,000 or so clones listed, roughly 78% are singletons. The sample in question was PBMCs, obtained around atezolizumab (anti-PD-L1) treatment. This receptor was obtained from an older man with urothelial cancer. The chain employs TRBV7-8 and TRBJ1-3; D possibly corresponds to TRBD1 (6 bases). The DNA for the CDR3 is TGTGCCAGCAGCTTAAGAAGAGACAGGAAAGCTGGAAACACCATATATTTT. It yields the protein CASSLRRDRKAGNTIYF.